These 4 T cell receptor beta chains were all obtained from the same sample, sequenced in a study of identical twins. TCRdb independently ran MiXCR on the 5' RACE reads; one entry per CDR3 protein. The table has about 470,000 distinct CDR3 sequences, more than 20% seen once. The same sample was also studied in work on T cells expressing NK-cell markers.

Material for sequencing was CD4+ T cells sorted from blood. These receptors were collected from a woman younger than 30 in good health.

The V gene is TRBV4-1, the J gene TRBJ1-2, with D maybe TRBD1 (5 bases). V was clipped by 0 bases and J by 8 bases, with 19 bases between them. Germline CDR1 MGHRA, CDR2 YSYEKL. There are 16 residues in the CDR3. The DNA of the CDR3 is TGCGCCAGCAGCCAAGATCCGACAGCGCCTATTGGGGGCTACACCTTC. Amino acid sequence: CASSQDPTAPIGGYTF.

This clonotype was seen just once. CDR3 nucleotides: TGTGCCAGCAGCCACACGACTAGCTACACCGGGGAGCTGTTTTTT. Translated, it gives CASSHTTSYTGELFF. The rearrangement uses TRBV3-1 and TRBJ2-2; 7 nucleotides agree with TRBD2. V lost 3 bases and J lost 3; bases outside the gene matches: 4. Per germline, CDR1 LGHDT and CDR2 YNNKEL (reference sequence). The CDR3 extends over 15 amino acids.

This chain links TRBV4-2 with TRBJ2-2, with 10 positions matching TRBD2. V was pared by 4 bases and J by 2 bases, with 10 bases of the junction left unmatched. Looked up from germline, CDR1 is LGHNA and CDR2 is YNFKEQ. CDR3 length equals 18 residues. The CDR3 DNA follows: TGTGCCAGCAGCCGAACCTCCCAGCGGGGGGGTAACACCGGGGAGCTGTTTTTT. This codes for CASSRTSQRGGNTGELFF.

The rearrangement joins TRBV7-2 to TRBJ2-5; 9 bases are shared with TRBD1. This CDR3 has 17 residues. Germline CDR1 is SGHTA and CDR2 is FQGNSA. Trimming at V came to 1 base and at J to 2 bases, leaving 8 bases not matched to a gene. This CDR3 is CASSLGAGDRVQETQYF. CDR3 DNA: TGTGCCAGCAGCTTAGGGGCGGGGGACAGGGTGCAAGAGACCCAGTACTTC.